Reported below is one TCR beta chain. These data belong to a study of blood T cells in healthy people across ages. This CDR3 spans 13 amino acids. Germline values: CDR1 SQVTM, CDR2 ANQGSEA. The second PCR ran about 6 to 11 cycles with a sample-barcoded 5' primer and J-beta primers. MiXCR was run by TCRdb on the 5' RACE reads, yielding one entry per CDR3 protein. The sample has about 780,000 distinct CDR3 sequences, about half seen once. The chain is built from TRBV29-1 and TRBJ2-5; TRBD1 matches 7 bases. The end of the DNA is better explained by TRBJ2-1, so the J call may be wrong. This clonotype was sampled from an elderly man in good health. The specimen was blood. The CDR3 loop reads CSVESGGQETQFF. The DNA of the CDR3 is TGCAGCGTGGAATCAGGGGGTCAAGAGACCCAGTTCTTC.